This T cell receptor (beta chain) is from a study of blood T cell repertoires in COVID-19. Measured with immunoSEQ multiplex PCR; TCRdb has only the in-frame clones, and not every one. This table has about 190,000 clones, more than 75% appearing once. Participant reports of clinical history set cohort assignment. Germline V gene lookup returns CDR1 KGHDR and CDR2 SFDVKD. This CDR3 is 12 amino acids long. The V end was cut by 7 bases, the J end by 6 bases, with 11 bases between. The receptor was derived from a woman between 45 and 65 years old with acute COVID-19. This chain links TRBV24-1 with TRBJ1-2; D perhaps matches TRBD1 (5 bases). Sequenced sample: PBMCs or T cells enriched from blood (not recorded which). CDR3 loop: CATRGEGDGYTF. The CDR3 nucleotides are TGTGCCACCAGGGGCGAAGGGGATGGCTACACCTTC.